This T cell receptor (beta chain) was found in a study of beta chain features in type 1 diabetes. Every bit of the isolated RNA underwent reverse transcription, so sequencing read expressed TCRB transcripts. Using immunoSEQ multiplex PCR, the repertoire was profiled, and TCRdb retains in-frame clones only, with some absent. There are approximately 200,000 clones in the sample; 9.6% occur only once, and about 0.03% lies in the top ten. The germline V gene encodes CDR1 SGHDT and CDR2 YYEEEE. This CDR3 has 15 amino acids. Trimming took 4 bases from V and 3 from J; bases not matched to a gene: 5. Whole-study results and caveats: The naive, central memory and Treg TCRB repertoires showed an apparent similarity that was greater among patients than among healthy donors. Patients with type 1 diabetes showed fewer VDJ junction insertions and more deletions. A potential PCR bias toward shorter templates would be equal in patient and control samples.

As regards this clone: What it binds is unknown.

The chain couples TRBV5-6 to TRBJ2-5; 11 nucleotides align to TRBD1. Sequencing input: naive CD4+ T cells from blood. This receptor was identified in a woman between 18 and 29 years old in good health. The CDR3 DNA is TGTGCCAGCAGCCGTCCGGGACAGGGGGAAGAGACCCAGTACTTC. Its translation: CASSRPGQGEETQYF.